These T cell receptor beta chains were read from a single sample in a study of CD8+CD57+ T cells in acquired aplastic anemia. TCRdb recomputed calls from the reads with MiXCR, one row per CDR3 protein. Here the sample spans some 140,000 distinct CDR3 sequences, around half being singletons. The sequenced sample was sorted CD4+, CD8+, or CD8+CD57+ T cells (not recorded which) from PBMCs. The origin of the receptors is a human donor with aplastic anemia. The CDR3 runs from the conserved cysteine through the conserved F or W. The order of the fields is V gene, D gene, J gene, clone size, CDR3 protein, CDR3 DNA. D genes are given only for firm matches. Only some rows state a clone size, as once, few, many or a class for expanded clones.

>TRBV2|TRBD1|TRBJ2-7|-
CASSGDRQYEQYF
TGTGCCAGCAGTGGGGACAGGCAGTACGAGCAGTACTTC
>TRBV11-2|-|TRBJ1-1|-
CASSPGGKVPRHTEAFF
TGTGCCAGCAGCCCTGGGGGCAAGGTTCCGAGGCACACTGAAGCTTTCTTT
>TRBV24-1|TRBD1|TRBJ2-7|-
CATSDPVGGGKQYF
TGTGCCACCAGTGACCCCGTAGGGGGCGGAAAGCAGTACTTC
>TRBV2|TRBD1|TRBJ2-7|-
CASSDAGGQYF
TGTGCCAGCAGTGACGCAGGGGGTCAGTACTTC
>TRBV10-3|TRBD2|TRBJ2-1|-
CATTLAGRGNNEQFF
TGTGCCACGACCTTAGCGGGGAGAGGTAACAATGAGCAGTTCTTC
>TRBV5-1|-|TRBJ2-3|-
CASSLGRASSTDTQYF
TGCGCCAGCAGCTTGGGGCGGGCATCCTCCACAGATACGCAGTATTTT
>TRBV2|TRBD1|TRBJ1-6|many
CASRAGTGTNWPLHF
TGTGCCAGCAGAGCCGGGACAGGCACAAATTGGCCCCTCCACTTT
>TRBV27|-|TRBJ1-5|-
CASSQGPSQPQHF
TGTGCCAGCTCCCAGGGGCCGAGCCAGCCCCAGCATTTT
>TRBV6-1|TRBD1|TRBJ1-6|many
CASSEEGTGGGYNSPLHF
TGTGCCAGCAGTGAAGAGGGGACAGGGGGCGGGTATAATTCACCCCTCCACTTT
>TRBV4-1|-|TRBJ1-1|many
CASSQDHGGKGAEAFF
TGCGCCAGCAGCCAAGATCACGGGGGGAAGGGCGCTGAAGCTTTCTTT
>TRBV25-1|-|TRBJ1-1|-
CASNGNTEAFF
TGTGCCAGCAATGGGAACACTGAAGCTTTCTTT
>TRBV24-1|-|TRBJ2-7|-
CATSDLRTRNPYEQYF
TGTGCCACCAGTGATTTGAGGACACGGAATCCCTACGAGCAGTACTTC
>TRBV2|-|TRBJ2-4|many
CASRGKIQYF
TGTGCCAGCAGGGGGAAGATTCAGTACTTC
>TRBV10-3|-|TRBJ1-6|once
CAISESDRSPLHF
TGTGCCATCAGTGAGTCGGATCGTTCACCCCTCCACTTT
>TRBV9|TRBD1|TRBJ1-6|few
CASSGSRGTANSPLHF
TGTGCCAGCAGCGGAAGCAGGGGGACCGCGAATTCACCCCTCCACTTT
>TRBV4-1|TRBD1|TRBJ1-1|-
CASSHRTGRNTEAFF
TGCGCCAGCAGCCACAGGACAGGGAGGAACACTGAAGCTTTCTTT
>TRBV13|-|TRBJ2-7|many
CASSLGTLGHEQYF
TGTGCCAGCAGCTTAGGGACTCTGGGCCACGAGCAGTACTTC
>TRBV24-1|TRBD1|TRBJ2-2|many
CATRAQGDAGELFF
TGTGCCACCAGGGCACAGGGGGACGCCGGGGAGCTGTTTTTT
>TRBV9|TRBD2|TRBJ2-5|many
CASSARGSGGEETQYF
TGTGCCAGCAGCGCCCGGGGTAGCGGGGGGGAAGAGACCCAGTACTTC
>TRBV2|-|TRBJ2-2|once
CASRGGTSGELFF
TGTGCCAGCAGGGGCGGGACTTCCGGGGAGCTGTTTTTT
>TRBV7-9|TRBD2|TRBJ2-7|many
CASSASGGIYEQYF
TGTGCCAGCAGCGCTAGCGGGGGAATCTACGAGCAGTACTTC
>TRBV20-1|-|TRBJ2-3|-
CSARDGGGPDTQYF
TGCAGTGCCAGGGACGGCGGCGGGCCAGATACGCAGTATTTT
>TRBV19|-|TRBJ1-3|-
CASSRGSGNTIYF
TGTGCCAGTAGTAGGGGCAGTGGAAACACCATATATTTT
>TRBV7-3|-|TRBJ2-5|-
CASSQDTGEETQYF
TGTGCCAGCAGCCAAGATACGGGAGAAGAGACCCAGTACTTC
>TRBV10-3|-|TRBJ2-7|few
CAISEGLSIYEQYF
TGTGCCATCAGTGAGGGACTCTCAATCTACGAGCAGTACTTC
>TRBV25-1|-|TRBJ2-7|few
CASSESGSSYEQYF
TGTGCCAGCAGTGAATCTGGAAGCTCCTACGAGCAGTACTTC
>TRBV6-4|-|TRBJ1-6|many
CASSDSLNSPLHF
TGTGCCAGCAGTGACAGCCTCAATTCACCCCTCCACTTT
>TRBV4-3|-|TRBJ1-1|many
CASSQASTGTKNTEAFF
TGCGCCAGCAGCCAAGCCTCAACCGGGACAAAGAACACTGAAGCTTTCTTT